These 15 T cell receptor beta chains were all obtained from the same sample, sequenced in a study of cytomegalovirus exposure and HLA in healthy donors. Vbeta (60) and Jbeta (13) primers were used in the PCR. TCRdb's table, derived via immunoSEQ multiplex PCR, lists solely in-frame clones and lacks some. The sample has about 69,000 clones, around 68% seen once. The sample taken for sequencing was PBMCs. The source of these receptors is a woman in her twenties or thirties in good health and CMV-seronegative.

The chain uses TRBV19 and TRBJ1-2; possible D gene TRBD1, 6 bases. The CDR3 sequence is 15 residues long. Germline values: CDR1 LNHDA, CDR2 SQIVND (reference sequence). V lost 4 bases and J lost 2, with 14 bases in between. The DNA for the CDR3 is TGTGCCAGTAGTACTAAGACAGGTTTGAACTATGGCTACACCTTC. This translates into CASSTKTGLNYGYTF.

This clone appeared once. This chain links TRBV4-3 with TRBJ1-6; TRBD1 matches 11 bases. CDR3 length: 18 residues. The J segment lost 4 bases and the V segment lost 4 bases, leaving 9 bases of the junction unmatched. CDR1 LGHNA and CDR2 YSLEER come from the germline V gene. The CDR3 coding sequence is TGCGCCAGCAGCCCCGGACAGGGGGCTATGGAATATAATTCACCCCTCCACTTT. Residues: CASSPGQGAMEYNSPLHF.

V and J are TRBV6-5 and TRBJ1-2; TRBD1 agrees at 11 bases. V shed 7 bases and J 4 bases; nucleotides not matched to a gene: 5. Germline assignment: CDR1 MNHEY and CDR2 SVGAGI. The CDR3 sequence is 14 residues long. The CDR3 loop reads CASTRGQGGYGYTF. For the CDR3, the DNA is TGTGCCAGCACCCGGGGACAGGGGGGCTATGGCTACACCTTC.

The rearrangement joins TRBV18 to TRBJ2-7; TRBD1 matches at 7 bases. Unmatched junction bases numbered 8, after V lost 6 bases and J lost 3 bases. The V gene's germline CDR1 is KGHSH and CDR2 LQKENI. This CDR3 region has 14 residues. This chain's CDR3 is CASSFGTVNYEQYF. The CDR3 DNA is TGTGCCAGCTCCTTCGGGACAGTTAACTACGAGCAGTACTTC.

Points on this clone: The junction departs from germline at one end; a sequencing error may be responsible. The chain links TRBV7-7 to TRBJ2-7; 10 bases are a match to TRBD1. The CDR3 has 14 residues. The germline CDR1 and CDR2 sequences are SSHAT and FNYEAQ (reference sequence). CDR3 nucleotides: TGTGCTAGCAGATCCGGGACAGGGGCCTACGAGCAGTACTTC. The encoded protein is CASRSGTGAYEQYF.

V is TRBV4-2 and J is TRBJ1-6, with 8 positions matching TRBD1. V lost 8 bases and J lost 7; bases outside the gene matches: 7. Germline CDR1 and CDR2: LGHNA and YNFKEQ. This CDR3 is 14 amino acids long. The CDR3 loop is CASRTGNSNSPLHF. The CDR3 bases are TGTGCCAGCCGGACAGGGAATAGCAATTCACCCCTCCACTTT.

The genes are TRBV6-4 and TRBJ2-3; 11 bases map to TRBD1. Germline V gene lookup returns CDR1 MRHNA and CDR2 SNTAGT. This CDR3 contains 14 residues. V shed 4 bases, J shed 5 bases, and the junction held 2 bases outside the gene matches. As DNA, the CDR3 is TGTGCCAGCAGTGGGGGGACAGGGGGAGATACGCAGTATTTT. This sequence encodes CASSGGTGGDTQYF.

The chain combines TRBV28 with TRBJ1-6, with D uncertain. Germline V gene lookup returns CDR1 MDHEN and CDR2 SYDVKM. Trimming left V 6 bases short and J 2 bases short, with 11 bases between. The CDR3 extends over 15 amino acids. CDR3 coding DNA: TGTGCCAGCAGCACCAGTGAAACCTATAATTCACCCCTCCACTTT. This gives the protein CASSTSETYNSPLHF. Full variable domain (rest looked up from reference TRBV28 and TRBJ1-6): DVKVTQSSRYLVKRTGEKVFLECVQDMDHENMFWYRQDPGLGLRLIYFSYDVKMKEKGDIPEGYSVSREKKERFSLILESASTNQTSMYLCASSTSETYNSPLHFGNGTRLTVT.

The chain links TRBV5-1 to TRBJ2-3, with a tentative D call TRBD1 (6 bases). The germline V gene has CDR1 SGHRS and CDR2 YFSETQ. Between the trimmed V and J ends, which lost 0 bases and 1 base, there was a span of 12 bases. The length of the CDR3 is 16 residues. The CDR3 protein is CASSLVTSGGTDTQYF. The CDR3 region has the DNA TGCGCCAGCAGCTTGGTGACGTCAGGGGGCACAGATACGCAGTATTTT.

This sequence joins TRBV6-5 and TRBJ1-5, with 7 bases matching TRBD1. This CDR3 contains 14 residues. V was pared by 5 bases and J by 7 bases, with 8 bases of the junction left unmatched. The germline gives CDR1 MNHEY, CDR2 SVGAGI. CDR3 DNA sequence: TGTGCCAGCAGTACAGGGGAAGGTCGGCAGCCCCAGCATTTT. Protein sequence: CASSTGEGRQPQHF.

This clone was seen a handful of times. The chain employs TRBV4-3 and TRBJ1-4; D remains unclear. CDR3 length: 13 residues. Trimming shortened V by 0 bases and J by 8 bases, and 7 bases separated the two germline ends. Germline CDR1 is LGHNA and CDR2 is YSLEER. The CDR3 loop reads CASSQELAEKLFF. CDR3 nucleotide sequence: TGCGCCAGCAGCCAAGAGTTGGCCGAAAAACTGTTTTTT.

This clone was seen a few times. The rearrangement uses TRBV29-1 and TRBJ2-7; tentative D call: TRBD1 (6 bases). The germline V and J ends were trimmed by 7 bases and 6 bases, with 13 bases remaining between them. This CDR3 is built from 11 residues. The germline V gene has CDR1 SQVTM and CDR2 ANQGSEA. The CDR3 sequence: CSGIQGGEQYF. The CDR3, as DNA: TGCAGCGGGATACAGGGTGGCGAGCAGTACTTC.

J is TRBJ2-6 and V is TRBV28; D is undetermined. The V gene's germline CDR1 is MDHEN and CDR2 SYDVKM. The V end was cut by 1 base, the J end by 0 bases, with 4 bases between. The CDR3 is made up of 15 amino acids. CDR3 in DNA: TGTGCCAGCAGTTTATTGAGCTCTGGGGCCAACGTCCTGACTTTC. As protein: CASSLLSSGANVLTF.

The chain joins TRBV5-1 to TRBJ2-7; 8 bases align to TRBD1. Trimming at V came to 2 bases and at J to 5 bases, leaving 9 bases not matched to a gene. Germline V lookup: CDR1 SGHRS, CDR2 YFSETQ. The length of the CDR3 is 15 residues. The CDR3 nucleotides read TGCGCCAGCAGCTTAGGAGGACAGGGCATCGACGAGCAGTACTTC. It encodes CASSLGGQGIDEQYF. The entire variable domain, with the rest obtained from reference TRBV5-1 and TRBJ2-7, is as follows: KAGVTQTPRYLIKTRGQQVTLSCSPISGHRSVSWYQQTPGQGLQFLFEYFSETQRNKGNFPGRFSGRQFSNSRSEMNVSTLELGDSALYLCASSLGGQGIDEQYFGPGTRLTVT.

This clone showed up just a few times. At one boundary the junction diverges from the germline segment, which might be a read error. V is TRBV11-2 and J is TRBJ1-4; 7 positions match TRBD1. Germline assignment: CDR1 SGHAT and CDR2 FQNNGV. There are 18 residues in the CDR3. The CDR3 spells CASSSRQGGLMTNEKLLF. The CDR3 region has the DNA TGTGCCAGCAGCTCCCGACAGGGAGGTTTAATGACTAATGAAAAACTGCTTTTT.